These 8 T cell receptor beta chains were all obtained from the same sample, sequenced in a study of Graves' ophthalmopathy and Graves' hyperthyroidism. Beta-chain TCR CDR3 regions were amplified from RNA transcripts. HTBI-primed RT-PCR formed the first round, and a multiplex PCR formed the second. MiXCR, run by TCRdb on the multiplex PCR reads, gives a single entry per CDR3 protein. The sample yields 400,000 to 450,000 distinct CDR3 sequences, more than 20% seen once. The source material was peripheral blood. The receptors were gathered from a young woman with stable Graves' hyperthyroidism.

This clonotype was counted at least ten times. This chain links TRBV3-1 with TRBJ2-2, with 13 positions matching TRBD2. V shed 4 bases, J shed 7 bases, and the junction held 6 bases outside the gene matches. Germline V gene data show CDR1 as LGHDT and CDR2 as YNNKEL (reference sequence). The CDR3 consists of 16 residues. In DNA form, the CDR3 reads TGTGCCAGCAGCCTCGGACTAGCGGGAGATCACGGGGAGCTGTTTTTT. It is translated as CASSLGLAGDHGELFF.

Here the CDR3 DNA reads TGTGCCAGCAGTTGGCTGTCGACAGGGTTCGGGGCCAACGTCCTGACTTTC. Protein sequence: CASSWLSTGFGANVLTF. This chain uses TRBV6-2 or TRBV6-3 with TRBJ2-6, with TRBD1 matching 7 bases. CDR1 MNHEY and CDR2 SVGEGT come from the germline V gene. The V and J ends lost 4 bases and 4 bases, in that order; junction bases with no gene match: 10. The CDR3 totals 17 residues.

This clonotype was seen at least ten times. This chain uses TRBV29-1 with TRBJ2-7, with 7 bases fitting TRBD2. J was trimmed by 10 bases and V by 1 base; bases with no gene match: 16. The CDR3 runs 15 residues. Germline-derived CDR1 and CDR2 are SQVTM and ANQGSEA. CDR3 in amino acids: CSVEGPATSPYRQYF. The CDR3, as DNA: TGCAGCGTTGAAGGGCCGGCGACTAGCCCCTACCGACAGTACTTC.

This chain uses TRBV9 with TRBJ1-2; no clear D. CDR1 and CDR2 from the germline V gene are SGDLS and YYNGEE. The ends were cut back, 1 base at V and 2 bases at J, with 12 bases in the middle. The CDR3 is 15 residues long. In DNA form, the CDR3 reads TGTGCCAGCAGCGTATCGGGCACGTTCAACTATGGCTACACCTTC. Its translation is CASSVSGTFNYGYTF.

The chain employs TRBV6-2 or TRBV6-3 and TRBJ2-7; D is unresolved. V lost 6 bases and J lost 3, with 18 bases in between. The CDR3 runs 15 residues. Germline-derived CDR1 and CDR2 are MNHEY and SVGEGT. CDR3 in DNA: TGTGCCAGCAGCCCCGTTTCCCCGACGTTCTACGAGCAGTACTTC. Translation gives CASSPVSPTFYEQYF.

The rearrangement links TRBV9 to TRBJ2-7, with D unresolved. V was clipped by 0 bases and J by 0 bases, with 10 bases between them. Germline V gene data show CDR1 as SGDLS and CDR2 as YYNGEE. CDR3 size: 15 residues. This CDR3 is CASSVGAGSSYEQYF. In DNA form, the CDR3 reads TGTGCCAGCAGCGTAGGGGCTGGAAGCTCCTACGAGCAGTACTTC.

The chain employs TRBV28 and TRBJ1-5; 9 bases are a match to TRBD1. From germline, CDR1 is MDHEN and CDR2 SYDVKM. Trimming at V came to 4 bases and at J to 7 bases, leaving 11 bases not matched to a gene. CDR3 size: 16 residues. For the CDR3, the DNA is TGTGCCAGCAGTTCTACACGACAGGGGGTCCGCCAGCCCCAGCATTTT. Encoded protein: CASSSTRQGVRQPQHF.

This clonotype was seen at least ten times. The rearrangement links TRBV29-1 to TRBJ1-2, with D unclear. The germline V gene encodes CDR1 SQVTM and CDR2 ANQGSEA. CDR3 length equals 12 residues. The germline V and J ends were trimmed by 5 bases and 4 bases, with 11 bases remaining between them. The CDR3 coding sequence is TGCAGCGTTTCTGCCCGCTCCTATGGCTACACCTTC. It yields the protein CSVSARSYGYTF.